What follows is one TCR beta chain and its context. The data are from a study of blood T cell repertoires in COVID-19. Some clones are missing from TCRdb's copy, which holds only in-frame ones; the method was immunoSEQ multiplex PCR. The data show some 400,000 clones, over 75% seen once. Germline trimming cut 0 bases from V and 0 bases from J; bases unmatched to any gene: 4. Germline V lookup: CDR1 MNHEY, CDR2 SVGAGI. There are 16 residues in the CDR3. The TCR originated in a man in his thirties or forties who had recovered from COVID-19. Sequenced sample: PBMCs or T cells enriched from blood (not recorded which). This chain joins TRBV6-5 and TRBJ2-7; 8 bases match TRBD1. The CDR3, as DNA: TGTGCCAGCAGTTACTCGGGACAGGTTACCTCCTACGAGCAGTACTTC. Its protein product is CASSYSGQVTSYEQYF.